This T cell receptor beta chain was retrieved from a study of blood T cell repertoires in COVID-19. Study details: The origin of the acute and convalescent COVID-19 samples was the United States, Italy and Spain.

This clone was found once. The CDR3 spans 15 residues. CDR1 MNHEY and CDR2 SVGAGI come from the germline V gene. V lost 7 bases, J lost 8 bases, and 10 bases stayed unmatched. The authors' processing: For nucleated cells, counts were estimated from reference gene primer amplification. The data were produced by immunoSEQ multiplex PCR, yet TCRdb's version contains in-frame clones alone and is incomplete. V and J calls and clone size are copied from that table; D and trimming were computed from the DNA. The table records fewer than 200,000 clones, over 75% of them present only once. The clonotype originates from a man between 50 and 59 years old with acute or convalescent COVID-19. Material: peripheral blood. The chain uses TRBV6-5 and TRBJ1-6, with 8 bases matching TRBD1. The CDR3 nucleotides read TGTGCCAGCAAACAACGACAGGGGAACGATTCACCCCTCCACTTT. It codes for CASKQRQGNDSPLHF.